The 27 T cell receptor beta chains in this list originate from one sample, sequenced in a study of shared clonotypes between healthy human individuals. As defined, naive CD8 cells were CD45RO-negative and positively selected for CCR7, with terminally differentiated effector memory CD45RA+ cells excluded. TCRdb's table, derived via immunoSEQ multiplex PCR, lists solely in-frame clones and lacks some. The sample includes some 800,000 clones, almost 95% seen only once; the top ten take more than 20%. Sequencing used naive CD8+ T cells sorted from blood. Receptors originate from a man aged 25 to 40 in good health.

The genes are TRBV27 and TRBJ2-1; 7 positions match TRBD2. This CDR3 comprises 17 residues. J was trimmed by 4 bases and V by 0 bases; bases with no gene match: 9. The germline gives CDR1 MNHEY, CDR2 SMNVEV (reference sequence). The chain's CDR3 is CASSLSIVLAEYNEQFF. The CDR3 DNA reads TGTGCCAGCAGTTTATCGATAGTCCTAGCGGAATACAATGAGCAGTTCTTC.

This clone has more than one count but fewer than ten. The chain carries TRBV4-1 and TRBJ2-7, with 9 nucleotides matching TRBD1. Germline V gene data show CDR1 as MGHRA and CDR2 as YSYEKL. Trimming removed 0 bases from V and 0 bases from J; junction bases left unmatched: 6. This CDR3 comprises 17 residues. CDR3 sequence (DNA): TGCGCCAGCAGCCAAGATTGGGGGGGACAGGGCTCCTACGAGCAGTACTTC. This gives the protein CASSQDWGGQGSYEQYF.

Turning to this clone: Other DNA sequences in this sample translate to the same CDR3. The chain has TRBV19 and TRBJ2-7, with no clear D. CDR3 length: 13 amino acids. CDR1 is LNHDA, CDR2 SQIVND, per germline (reference sequence). V lost 6 bases to trimming and J lost 3 bases, with 12 bases between them. CDR3 sequence (DNA): TGTGCCAGTAGCTCCGGGTTGGACTACGAGCAGTACTTC. Translating gives CASSSGLDYEQYF. The variable domain in full, with the rest retrieved from reference TRBV19 and TRBJ2-7, is DGGITQSPKYLFRKEGQNVTLSCEQNLNHDAMYWYRQDPGQGLRLIYYSQIVNDFQKGDIAEGYSVSREKKESFPLTVTSAQKNPTAFYLCASSSGLDYEQYFGPGTRLTVT.

This chain uses TRBV9 with TRBJ1-3; D gene ambiguous. Germline V gene sequence: CDR1 SGDLS, CDR2 YYNGEE. V lost 1 base to trimming and J lost 3 bases, with 11 bases between them. The CDR3 consists of 15 residues. CDR3: CASSVSAAFGNTIYF. Here the CDR3 DNA reads TGTGCCAGCAGCGTATCTGCAGCTTTTGGAAACACCATATATTTT.

DNA of the CDR3: TGTGCCAGTGGGTTCAGGGGGCTCTCCTACGAGCAGTACTTC. Amino acids: CASGFRGLSYEQYF. V usage is TRBV28 and J usage is TRBJ2-7; 8 nucleotides agree with TRBD1. V lost 9 bases and J lost 0; bases outside the gene matches: 7. The length of the CDR3 is 14 residues. Germline loops: CDR1 MDHEN, CDR2 SYDVKM.

This clone was observed a few times. The chain links TRBV7-9 to TRBJ2-5; TRBD2 might be the D (5 bases). CDR3 length: 12 amino acids. Germline V gene sequence: CDR1 SEHNR, CDR2 FQNEAQ (reference sequence). Between the trimmed V and J ends, which lost 5 bases and 5 bases, there was a span of 9 bases. The CDR3 protein is CASSTSFETQYF. The CDR3 region has the DNA TGTGCCAGCAGCACTAGTTTCGAGACCCAGTACTTC.

This clone has only one observation. The sample has other DNA sequences that encode this CDR3 too. This chain joins TRBV4-1 and TRBJ1-1, with no clear D. CDR3 length: 13 amino acids. V lost 1 base and J lost 3, with 6 bases in between. Looked up from germline, CDR1 is MGHRA and CDR2 is YSYEKL. In DNA, the CDR3 is TGCGCCAGCAGCCAAGTCGTGGACACTGAAGCTTTCTTT. Protein product: CASSQVVDTEAFF.

Note on this clone: At one of its ends the junction is not consistent with the germline gene, which may arise from a read error. V is TRBV7-7 and J is TRBJ2-1, with D possibly TRBD1 on 5 matching bases. The CDR3 sequence is 14 residues long. The germline V gene encodes CDR1 SSHAT and CDR2 FNYEAQ (reference sequence). This CDR3 is CASSLGPFGNEQFF. CDR3 coding DNA: TGTGCTAGCAGCTTGGGGCCATTCGGCAATGAGCAGTTCTTC.

The chain has TRBV5-6 and TRBJ2-7, with 11 bases aligning to TRBD1. The V gene end was trimmed by 4 bases and the J gene end by 0 bases; junction bases not matched to a gene: 3. This CDR3 contains 15 residues. Germline V gene data show CDR1 as SGHDT and CDR2 as YYEEEE. The CDR3 nucleotides read TGTGCCAGCAGCCAAGGGACAGGGGGCTCCTACGAGCAGTACTTC. Its protein product is CASSQGTGGSYEQYF.

In the case of this clone: The same CDR3 also results from other DNA sequences found in this sample. J is TRBJ2-7 and V is TRBV5-4, with 10 bases fitting TRBD1. The germline gives CDR1 SGHNT, CDR2 YYREEE (reference sequence). The CDR3 covers 14 residues. V lost 4 bases to trimming and J lost 2 bases; unmatched junction nucleotides: 3. The CDR3 reads CASSRDRGAYEQYF. DNA for the CDR3: TGTGCCAGCAGCCGGGACAGGGGCGCCTACGAGCAGTACTTC.

The CDR3 DNA follows: TGTGCCTGGAGTTCTCAGGTTTCCTACGAGCAGTACTTC. Translating it yields CAWSSQVSYEQYF. The chain links TRBV30 to TRBJ2-7, with no clear D. Germline V lookup: CDR1 GTSNPN, CDR2 SVGIG (reference sequence). This CDR3 has 13 residues. The V gene lost 2 bases and the J gene lost 1 base, with 9 bases spanning the gap.

This chain links TRBV10-3 with TRBJ1-2, with no clear D. The CDR3 spans 13 residues. The germline V gene encodes CDR1 ENHRY and CDR2 SYGVKD. The V end was cut by 2 bases, the J end by 4 bases, with 8 bases between. In DNA, the CDR3 is TGTGCCATCAGTGAGGATTCTGGCTATGGCTACACCTTC. It translates to CAISEDSGYGYTF.

V gene TRBV13 combines with J gene TRBJ2-3; the D call may be TRBD1 or TRBD2 (6 bases each). Trimming cost V 1 base and J 11 bases, with 19 bases left between them. This CDR3 region has 15 residues. Per germline, CDR1 PRHDT and CDR2 FYEKMQ (reference sequence). The CDR3 DNA sequence: TGTGCCAGCAGCTTAGCGGGTTTGGGGGGCGATGTGCAGTATTTT. Residues: CASSLAGLGGDVQYF. Variable domain in full (rest from reference TRBV13 and TRBJ2-3): AAGVIQSPRHLIKEKRETATLKCYPIPRHDTVYWYQQGPGQDPQFLISFYEKMQSDKGSIPDRFSAQQFSDYHSELNMSSLELGDSALYFCASSLAGLGGDVQYFGPGTRLTVL.

The chain uses TRBV28 and TRBJ2-3; a weak D match, TRBD2 (5 bases). V lost 6 bases and J lost 2, with 15 bases in between. The CDR3 runs 15 residues. Germline V CDR1 and CDR2: MDHEN, SYDVKM. Here the CDR3 DNA reads TGTGCCAGCAGCTACCAGTCGGGATTCACAGATACGCAGTATTTT. This codes for CASSYQSGFTDTQYF.

This rearrangement joins TRBV6-4 to TRBJ2-2; D perhaps matches TRBD1 (6 bases). Trimming took off 2 bases at V and 8 bases at J, with 12 bases between the two ends. This CDR3 region has 14 residues. Germline CDR1 reads MRHNA; CDR2 reads SNTAGT. DNA for the CDR3: TGTGCCAGCAGTGACGGCTTACAGGGAGGGGAGCTGTTTTTT. This codes for CASSDGLQGGELFF.

This rearrangement joins TRBV27 to TRBJ2-2; no reliable D call. Germline CDR1 is MNHEY and CDR2 is SMNVEV (reference sequence). The CDR3 consists of 13 residues. With 2 bases removed from V and 4 bases from J, the gap between germline ends came to 5 bases. CDR3 protein: CASSLTSTGELFF. In DNA form, the CDR3 reads TGTGCCAGCAGTTTAACGAGCACCGGGGAGCTGTTTTTT.

The chain has TRBV25-1 and TRBJ2-4, with 10 nucleotides matching TRBD1. The germline gives CDR1 MGHDK, CDR2 SYGVNS. This CDR3 comprises 15 residues. Germline trimming cut 2 bases from V and 5 bases from J; bases unmatched to any gene: 3. The CDR3 bases are TGTGCCAGCAGTGAACAAGGACAGGGGGAAAACATTCAGTACTTC. This encodes CASSEQGQGENIQYF. Full variable domain (outside the CDR3, taken from reference TRBV25-1 and TRBJ2-4): EADIYQTPRYLVIGTGKKITLECSQTMGHDKMYWYQQDPGMELHLIHYSYGVNSTEKGDLSSESTVSRIRTEHFPLTLESARPSHTSQYLCASSEQGQGENIQYFGAGTRLSVL.

The chain uses TRBV6-1 and TRBJ2-7, with D uncertain. Deletions cut 6 bases from V and 2 bases from J, with 8 bases between. CDR1 MNHNS and CDR2 SASEGT come from the germline V gene. The CDR3 runs to 12 residues. The CDR3 loop is CASRDATYEQYF. The DNA for the CDR3 is TGTGCCAGCAGGGACGCCACCTACGAGCAGTACTTC.

The CDR3 sequence: CASSLDRSLGGSETQYF. In DNA, the CDR3 is TGTGCCAGCAGCTTAGACCGTTCGCTAGGCGGTAGTGAGACCCAGTACTTC. This chain uses TRBV7-9 with TRBJ2-5, with unresolved D. Germline assignment: CDR1 SEHNR and CDR2 FQNEAQ (reference sequence). The CDR3 consists of 17 residues. V was clipped by 1 base and J by 5 bases, with 20 bases between them.

With regard to this clone: Other DNA sequences in this sample translate to the same CDR3. The chain joins TRBV13 to TRBJ2-7; D is undetermined. The germline V gene encodes CDR1 PRHDT and CDR2 FYEKMQ (reference sequence). V was trimmed by 5 bases and J by 3 bases, leaving 8 bases between them. This CDR3 comprises 12 residues. The CDR3 spells CASSPSSYEQYF. CDR3 nucleotides: TGTGCCAGCAGCCCAAGTAGCTACGAGCAGTACTTC.

The V gene is TRBV4-1, the J gene TRBJ2-2; 11 nucleotides match TRBD2. Losses at the gene ends were 0 bases for V and 4 bases for J; bases not matched to a gene: 10. The CDR3 has 19 residues. Germline CDR1 and CDR2: MGHRA and YSYEKL. The CDR3 region is CASSQEPGLADTTTGELFF. As DNA, the CDR3 is TGCGCCAGCAGCCAAGAACCGGGACTAGCGGACACAACCACCGGGGAGCTGTTTTTT.

This clone was detected only a few times. This chain connects TRBV7-9 to TRBJ2-1, with TRBD1 matching over 7 bases. Trimming cost V 5 bases and J 4 bases; bases outside gene matches: 2. Germline CDR1 is SEHNR and CDR2 is FQNEAQ (reference sequence). The CDR3 contains 13 residues. CDR3 DNA: TGTGCCAGCAGCGGGGACAGATACAATGAGCAGTTCTTC. Translated, it gives CASSGDRYNEQFF.

The rearrangement uses TRBV13 and TRBJ2-1; 7 bases line up with TRBD2. There are 15 residues in the CDR3. Germline V gene data show CDR1 as PRHDT and CDR2 as FYEKMQ (reference sequence). V dropped 4 bases and J dropped 0; count of bases not matched to a gene: 3. CDR3 in DNA: TGTGCCAGCAGCTCCCGGGACTACTCCTACAATGAGCAGTTCTTC. This sequence encodes CASSSRDYSYNEQFF.

This rearrangement joins TRBV7-9 to TRBJ2-3, with no clear D. Germline CDR1 reads SEHNR; CDR2 reads FQNEAQ (reference sequence). V was shortened by 2 bases and J by 0 bases, with 12 bases between the two germline ends. The CDR3 is 16 amino acids. This CDR3 reads CASSLRSGSSTDTQYF. The CDR3, as DNA: TGTGCCAGCAGCTTACGGTCGGGCAGTAGCACAGATACGCAGTATTTT.

V and J are TRBV6-1 and TRBJ1-1; unclear D gene. The germline gives CDR1 MNHNS, CDR2 SASEGT. The CDR3 loop spans 14 amino acids. Trimming removed 2 bases from V and 1 base from J, with 8 bases in between. CDR3 in amino acids: CASSEIAGNTEAFF. The CDR3 region has the DNA TGTGCCAGCAGTGAAATCGCTGGGAACACTGAAGCTTTCTTT.

This chain uses TRBV7-3 with TRBJ2-7, with a weak D call TRBD2 (6 bases). Germline V gene sequence: CDR1 SGHTA, CDR2 FQGTGA. The CDR3 spans 13 residues. V lost 2 bases and J lost 5, with 10 bases in between. The CDR3 nucleotides read TGTGCCAGCAGCTTAGAGGGAGGCGACGAGCAGTACTTC. It encodes CASSLEGGDEQYF. Combining the CDR3 with reference TRBV7-3 and TRBJ2-7 gives the whole variable domain GAGVSQTPSNKVTEKGKYVELRCDPISGHTALYWYRQSLGQGPEFLIYFQGTGAADDSGLPNDRFFAVRPEGSVSTLKIQRTERGDSAVYLCASSLEGGDEQYFGPGTRLTVT.

The chain combines TRBV5-4 with TRBJ2-1; the match to TRBD2 covers 14 bases. The CDR3 sequence is 19 residues long. V was clipped by 4 bases and J by 0 bases; unmatched bases: 9. Germline CDR1 and CDR2: SGHNT and YYREEE (reference sequence). CDR3 in DNA: TGTGCCAGCAGCCCGCGACTAGCGGGAGGGCCAAGCTCCTACAATGAGCAGTTCTTC. The encoded protein is CASSPRLAGGPSSYNEQFF. The full variable domain, rest sourced from reference TRBV5-4 and TRBJ2-1, is ETGVTQSPTHLIKTRGQQVTLRCSSQSGHNTVSWYQQALGQGPQFIFQYYREEENGRGNFPPRFSGLQFPNYSSELNVNALELDDSALYLCASSPRLAGGPSSYNEQFFGPGTRLTVL.